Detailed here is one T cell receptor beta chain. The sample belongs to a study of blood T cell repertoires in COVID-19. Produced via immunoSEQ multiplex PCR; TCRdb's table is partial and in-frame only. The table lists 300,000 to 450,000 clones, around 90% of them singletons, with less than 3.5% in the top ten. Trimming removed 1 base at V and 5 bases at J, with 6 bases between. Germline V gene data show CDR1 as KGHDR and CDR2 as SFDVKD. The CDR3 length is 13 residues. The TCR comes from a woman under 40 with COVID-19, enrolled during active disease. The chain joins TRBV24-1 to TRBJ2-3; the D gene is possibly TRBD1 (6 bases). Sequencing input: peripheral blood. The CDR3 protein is CATSDLGGDTQYF. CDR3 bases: TGTGCCACCAGTGATTTAGGGGGAGATACGCAGTATTTT.